The 11 T cell receptor beta chains presented below share a single source sample, sequenced in a study of blood T cell repertoires in COVID-19. This table comes from immunoSEQ multiplex PCR, and its TCRdb copy is limited to in-frame clones, with some not included. The sample contains just over 350,000 clones, roughly 87% of which appear only once. Sequenced: PBMCs or T cells enriched from blood (not recorded which). All receptors derive from a woman aged 25 to 45 who had recovered from COVID-19.

The rearrangement joins TRBV20-1 to TRBJ1-6, with 9 bases fitting TRBD1. The CDR3 spans 18 residues. With 3 bases clipped from V and 10 bases from J, the junction kept 19 bases outside the gene matches. Germline V gives CDR1 DFQATT, CDR2 SNEGSKA (reference sequence). The CDR3 DNA is TGCAGTGCTAGTGGGGGACAGGGAAATAATATTGTTAGGTCACCCCTCCACTTT. It is translated as CSASGGQGNNIVRSPLHF.

This clone was recorded only once. The genes are TRBV3-1 (or the pseudogene TRBV3-2) and TRBJ2-1, with D maybe TRBD1 (5 bases). Germline V gene data show CDR1 as LGHDT and CDR2 as YNNKEL (reference sequence). This CDR3 comprises 14 residues. V was trimmed by 1 base and J by 8 bases, leaving 12 bases between them. The DNA of the CDR3 is TGTGCCAGCAGCCAAGGGGCAGGGTCAGATGAGCAGTTCTTC. Translation: CASSQGAGSDEQFF.

This clone came up a few times. The rearrangement joins TRBV2 to TRBJ1-5; perhaps TRBD1 as D (5 bases). The CDR3 runs 14 residues. The V end was cut by 3 bases, the J end by 0 bases, with 6 bases between. In germline, CDR1 is SNHLY, CDR2 FYNNEI. The CDR3 spells CASSEGLSNQPQHF. In DNA form, the CDR3 reads TGTGCCAGCAGTGAGGGGCTTAGCAATCAGCCCCAGCATTTT.

The rearrangement joins TRBV19 to TRBJ1-1, with 10 bases aligning to TRBD1. V shed 5 bases, J shed 4 bases, and the junction held 10 bases outside the gene matches. CDR1 is LNHDA and CDR2 is SQIVND in the germline V gene (reference sequence). This CDR3 spans 16 amino acids. The CDR3 protein is CASSVDRGLSGTEAFF. The CDR3 region has the DNA TGTGCCAGTAGTGTTGACAGGGGGCTATCGGGCACTGAAGCTTTCTTT.

V usage is TRBV3-1 (or the pseudogene TRBV3-2) and J usage is TRBJ2-2, with TRBD2 matching 9 bases. From germline, CDR1 is LGHDT and CDR2 YNNKEL (reference sequence). V lost 2 bases and J lost 4; bases outside the gene matches: 8. CDR3 length: 17 residues. The CDR3 coding sequence is TGTGCCAGCAGCCAAACGGCAGGACTAGCGAGCACCGGGGAGCTGTTTTTT. Protein: CASSQTAGLASTGELFF.

The V call is TRBV11-2, the J call TRBJ1-4, with 9 bases that match TRBD1. Germline CDR1 SGHAT, CDR2 FQNNGV. The ends lost 5 bases at V and 3 bases at J; junction bases unmatched: 7. The CDR3 contains 16 residues. The CDR3 region has the DNA TGTGCCAGCAGCCCATTAACAGGGGGCCCTAATGAAAAACTGTTTTTT. This translates into CASSPLTGGPNEKLFF.

The chain has TRBV5-5 and TRBJ1-2; 8 nucleotides match TRBD1. The germline V gene has CDR1 SGHKS and CDR2 YYEKEE (reference sequence). The CDR3 is 14 amino acids. V gave up 4 bases and J gave up 8 bases; unmatched junction bases: 10. This CDR3 reads CASSLRAGQGGYTF. In nucleotides, the CDR3 is TGTGCCAGCAGCCTAAGAGCAGGACAGGGCGGCTACACCTTC.

The chain links TRBV29-1 to TRBJ2-1, with 12 bases that match TRBD2. After removal of 2 bases from V and 8 bases from J, the junction contained 13 bases not matched to a gene. The germline CDR1 and CDR2 sequences are SQVTM and ANQGSEA. CDR3 size: 17 residues. In nucleotides, the CDR3 is TGCAGCGTTGAATCGCTAGCGGGGGGGCCGTTTGTCCATGAGCAGTTCTTC. It codes for CSVESLAGGPFVHEQFF.

This chain connects TRBV6-5 to TRBJ1-5; D is perhaps TRBD1 (6 bases). CDR1 is MNHEY and CDR2 is SVGAGI in the germline V gene. Trimming stripped 0 bases from V and 5 bases from J, with 11 bases between. The length of the CDR3 is 15 residues. The CDR3 region is CASSYSGQGYQPQHF. In DNA, the CDR3 is TGTGCCAGCAGTTACTCGGGTCAGGGGTATCAGCCCCAGCATTTT.

This chain connects TRBV27 to TRBJ1-4; TRBD1 aligns across 7 bases. The germline CDR1 and CDR2 sequences are MNHEY and SMNVEV (reference sequence). The CDR3 sequence is 14 residues long. V gave up 5 bases and J gave up 5 bases; unmatched junction bases: 5. CDR3 in amino acids: CASSGGTDNEKLFF. DNA for the CDR3: TGTGCCAGCAGTGGCGGGACAGACAATGAAAAACTGTTTTTT.

The chain employs TRBV7-2 and TRBJ2-1, with 9 nucleotides matching TRBD2. Germline CDR1 SGHTA, CDR2 FQGNSA. Trimming at V came to 5 bases and at J to 4 bases, leaving 6 bases not matched to a gene. This CDR3 region has 15 residues. CDR3 region: CASSPGTSKYNEQFF. CDR3 nucleotide sequence: TGTGCCAGCAGCCCTGGGACTAGCAAGTACAATGAGCAGTTCTTC.